Below, 8 T cell receptor beta chains from the same sample are listed, as sequenced in a study of T cells in Graves' hyperthyroidism and ophthalmopathy. Researchers amplified the TCR beta CDR3 regions from RNA transcripts. TCR CDR3 regions were first amplified by RT-PCR with HTBI primers. TCRdb processed the multiplex PCR reads anew with MiXCR; each CDR3 protein has one entry. The sample yields about 400,000 distinct CDR3 sequences, just under 15% seen once. Material: blood. All receptors come from a woman aged 25 to 45 with Graves' hyperthyroidism.

This clonotype appeared many times. The rearrangement uses TRBV28 and TRBJ2-7, with TRBD2 matching 11 bases. The CDR3 extends over 14 amino acids. J was trimmed by 2 bases and V by 7 bases; bases with no gene match: 4. Germline CDR1 reads MDHEN; CDR2 reads SYDVKM. The CDR3 loop is CASKGTSGTYEQYF. Written as DNA, the CDR3 is TGTGCCAGCAAAGGGACTAGCGGCACCTACGAGCAGTACTTC.

This clonotype has at least ten counts. The genes are TRBV28 and TRBJ1-5; the D gene is possibly TRBD1 (6 bases). From germline, CDR1 is MDHEN and CDR2 SYDVKM. Deletions cut 2 bases from V and 7 bases from J, with 18 bases between. CDR3 length: 16 residues. CDR3 residues: CASSLIIGSGGQPQHF. CDR3 sequence (DNA): TGTGCCAGCAGTTTAATCATTGGCTCCGGGGGCCAGCCCCAGCATTTT.

The chain joins TRBV12-3 or TRBV12-4 to TRBJ1-1; no reliable D call. The CDR3 has 12 residues. V lost 6 bases and J lost 4, with 9 bases in between. The CDR3 region is CASSTIGTEAFF. CDR3 nucleotides: TGTGCCAGCAGCACCATAGGCACTGAAGCTTTCTTT.

This clonotype has at least ten counts. J is TRBJ1-2 and V is TRBV12-3 or TRBV12-4; 9 bases align to TRBD1. This CDR3 is built from 16 residues. Trimming took 5 bases from V and 6 from J; bases not matched to a gene: 13. The CDR3 region has the DNA TGTGCCAGCAGTGAACTGCTTTCCGGGACAGGGAATGGCTACACCTTC. The encoded protein is CASSELLSGTGNGYTF.

The chain uses TRBV19 and TRBJ2-1; the match to TRBD2 covers 8 bases. CDR1 is LNHDA, CDR2 SQIVND, per germline (reference sequence). CDR3 length equals 17 residues. V was pared by 4 bases and J by 6 bases, with 14 bases of the junction left unmatched. In DNA form, the CDR3 reads TGTGCCAGTAGTACATCCGGGGGGGCGGGACCGATCAATGAGCAGTTCTTC. Protein: CASSTSGGAGPINEQFF.

The CDR3 spells CASSQQLGQGNSPLHF. CDR3 nucleotide sequence: TGTGCCAGCAGCCAACAACTGGGACAGGGTAATTCACCCCTCCACTTT. The chain recombines TRBV14 with TRBJ1-6; 9 nucleotides align to TRBD1. V dropped 2 bases and J dropped 6; count of bases not matched to a gene: 5. CDR1 is SGHDN, CDR2 FVKESK, per germline. This CDR3 has 16 amino acids. The complete variable domain, with remaining parts taken from reference TRBV14 and TRBJ1-6, reads EAGVTQFPSHSVIEKGQTVTLRCDPISGHDNLYWYRRVMGKEIKFLLHFVKESKQDESGMPNNRFLAERTGGTYSTLKVQPAELEDSGVYFCASSQQLGQGNSPLHFGNGTRLTVT.

As concerns this clonotype: A much larger clone lies one base from this, so it may be a read error. The chain couples TRBV7-9 to TRBJ2-5, with no clear D. The CDR3 consists of 13 residues. The germline V gene encodes CDR1 SEHNR and CDR2 FQNEAQ (reference sequence). The CDR3 here is CASSLVSRETRYF. CDR3 coding DNA: TGTGCCAGCAGCTTAGTATCTCGCGAGACCCGGTACTTC.

Concerning this clonotype: A much larger clone lies a single base off, so this may be a read error. V and J are TRBV28 and TRBJ2-2, with D unclear. V gave up 3 bases and J gave up 6 bases, with 5 bases separating them. The germline CDR1 and CDR2 sequences are MDHEN and SYDVKM. The CDR3 has 12 amino acids. The CDR3 here is CASSFGSGELFF. In DNA form, the CDR3 reads TGTGCCAGCAGTTTTGGATCCGGGGAGCTGTTTTTT.